The source of this T cell receptor beta chain is a study of blood T cell repertoires in COVID-19 (TCRdb year 2020). Regarding the research as a whole: The collaborator samples originated in the United States, Italy and Spain and spanned the acute and convalescent phases of COVID-19. The prospective study material was composed of cDNA or gDNA derived from T cells, B-cell-depleted T cells, or PBMCs. Subjects who had been exposed to COVID-19, were actively infected with it, or had recovered from it provided the deeply sampled blood TCRbeta repertoires that made up the dataset. The repertoires were released in a freely available public database meant as a resource for research on the immune response to SARS-CoV-2. The samples were drawn from the first 160 participants of the ongoing ImmuneRACE study and from 950 to 1,500 subjects provided by 6 global collaborators. A de-identified subject ID, COVID-19 status, age in years and sex were almost always included in the sample metadata. Where available, HLA class I and class II types were taken from metadata supplied by the sample provider and were not determined by assay-based typing.

Points on this clone: Its antigen is currently not known. Base qualities are not at hand, and no much larger clone is one base apart.

CDR1 and CDR2 were assigned from the germline V gene as MNHEY and SVGAGI. Ends trimmed: V by 6 bases, J by 3 bases; bases unmatched to a gene: 4. Its CDR3 holds 15 amino acids, cysteine through phenylalanine. Left in the record is the CDR3 DNA by itself, 45 bases read in frame from the first base. General study outcomes and caveats: The quantity of clinical and demographic metadata differed by source and by participant and was supplied without curation.

Participants in the prospective study were aged roughly 18 to 90 years, lived in under 30 United States geographic areas, and enrolled through a virtual design. In the prospective study, cohorts were assigned on the basis of participant-reported clinical history obtained from a screening survey and a study questionnaire. Each participant in the prospective study had whole blood, serum and a nasopharyngeal or oropharyngeal swab collected by mobile phlebotomists. Prospective study participants could optionally give additional blood draws and questionnaires over a 2-month period. Before DNA extraction, prospective study blood samples were shipped either frozen or at room temperature. The immunoSEQ Assay, a bias-controlled multiplex PCR, was used to amplify TCRbeta CDR3 regions from genomic DNA. Processing in the source paper ran as follows. Within the assay, amplification of reference gene primers was used to estimate how many nucleated cells each sample contained. To quantify the absolute abundance of each unique TCRbeta CDR3 rearrangement, sequence reads were collapsed and filtered. Productive Simpson clonality was computed per sample as the square root of Simpson's diversity index over productive rearrangements. Here the immuneACCESS table is served through TCRdb, limited to in-frame sequences with V and J called. Missing clones are a known gap in these copies; in checked studies unresolved V genes cover under half, and the rest lacks a known reason. The D gene and trimming were derived from the DNA, and the V and J assignments and clone size from that table. The sample table shows a few hundred thousand clones, and 85% to 90% are seen once. The ten largest account for approximately 3.8% of the sample.

Recombination linked TRBV6-5 to TRBJ2-7; 14 bases in the middle match TRBD2. The specimen was PBMCs or T cells enriched from blood (not recorded which). The source is a woman aged 18-29 years in a cohort exposed to, infected with or recovered from COVID-19 (not recorded which). The nucleotide sequence reads TGTGCCAGCAGCAGACTAGCGGGAGGGATCTACGAGCAGTACTTC. This codes for CASSRLAGGIYEQYF.